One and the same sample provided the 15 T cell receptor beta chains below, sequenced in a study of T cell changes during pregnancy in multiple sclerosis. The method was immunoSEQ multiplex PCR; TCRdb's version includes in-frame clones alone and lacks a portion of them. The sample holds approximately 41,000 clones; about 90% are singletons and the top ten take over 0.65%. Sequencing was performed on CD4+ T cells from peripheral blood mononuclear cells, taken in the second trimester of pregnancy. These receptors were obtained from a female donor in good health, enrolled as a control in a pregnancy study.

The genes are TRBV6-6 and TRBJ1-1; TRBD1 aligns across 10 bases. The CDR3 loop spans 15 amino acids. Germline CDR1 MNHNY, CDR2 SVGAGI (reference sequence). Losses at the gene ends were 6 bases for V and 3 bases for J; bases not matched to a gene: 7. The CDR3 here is CASRPRQGADTEAFF. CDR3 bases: TGTGCCAGCAGACCCCGACAGGGGGCGGACACTGAAGCTTTCTTT.

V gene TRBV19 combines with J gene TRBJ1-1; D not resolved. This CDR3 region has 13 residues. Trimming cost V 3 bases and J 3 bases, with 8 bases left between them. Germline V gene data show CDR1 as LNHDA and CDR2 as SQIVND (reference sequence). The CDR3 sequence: CASSIRGYTEAFF. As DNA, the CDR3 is TGTGCCAGTAGTATTCGAGGGTACACTGAAGCTTTCTTT.

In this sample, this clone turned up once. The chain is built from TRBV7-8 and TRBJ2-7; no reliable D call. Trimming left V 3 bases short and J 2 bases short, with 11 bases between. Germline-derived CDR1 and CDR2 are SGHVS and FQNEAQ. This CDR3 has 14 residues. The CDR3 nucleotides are TGTGCCAGCAGCTTCACGACACCCACCTACGAGCAGTACTTC. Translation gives CASSFTTPTYEQYF.

The CDR3 DNA reads TGCGCCAGCAGCCAAGATTGGGGGCGGGGGGGCACGTCAGATACGCAGTATTTT. This sequence encodes CASSQDWGRGGTSDTQYF. The V call is TRBV4-3, the J call TRBJ2-3; TRBD2 matches 9 bases. Trimming at V came to 0 bases and at J to 4 bases, leaving 11 bases not matched to a gene. Per the germline V gene, CDR1 is LGHNA and CDR2 is YSLEER. The CDR3 covers 18 residues.

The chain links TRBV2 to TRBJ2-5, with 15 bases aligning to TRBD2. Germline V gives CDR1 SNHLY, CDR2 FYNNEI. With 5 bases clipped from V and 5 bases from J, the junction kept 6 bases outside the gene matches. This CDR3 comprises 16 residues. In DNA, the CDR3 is TGTGCCAGCAGTCCCGGACTAGCGGGGGGGGAGGAGACCCAGTACTTC. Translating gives CASSPGLAGGEETQYF.

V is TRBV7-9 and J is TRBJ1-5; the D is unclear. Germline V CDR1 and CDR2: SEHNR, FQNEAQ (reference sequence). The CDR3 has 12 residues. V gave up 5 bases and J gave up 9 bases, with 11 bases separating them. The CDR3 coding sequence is TGTGCCAGCAGCGCCTCCCGGGGGCCCCAGCATTTT. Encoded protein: CASSASRGPQHF.

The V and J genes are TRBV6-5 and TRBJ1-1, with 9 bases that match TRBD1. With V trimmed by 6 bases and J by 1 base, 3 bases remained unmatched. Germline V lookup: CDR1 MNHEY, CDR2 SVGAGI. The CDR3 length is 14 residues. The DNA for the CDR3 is TGTGCCAGCAGCAAGGGACAGGGGAACACTGAAGCTTTCTTT. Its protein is CASSKGQGNTEAFF.

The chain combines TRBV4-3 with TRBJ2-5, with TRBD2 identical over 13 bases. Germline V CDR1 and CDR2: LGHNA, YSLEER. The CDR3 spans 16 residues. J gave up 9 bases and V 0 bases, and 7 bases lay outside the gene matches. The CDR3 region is CASSQDLVTSGGSQYF. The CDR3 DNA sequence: TGCGCCAGCAGCCAAGATCTGGTGACTAGCGGGGGGTCCCAGTACTTC.

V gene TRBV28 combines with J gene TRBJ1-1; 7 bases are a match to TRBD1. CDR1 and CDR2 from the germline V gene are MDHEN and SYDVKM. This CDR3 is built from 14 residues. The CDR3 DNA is TGTGCTACAATAGCAGACAGGGCAGGGCCTGAAGCTTTCTTT. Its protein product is CATIADRAGPEAFF.

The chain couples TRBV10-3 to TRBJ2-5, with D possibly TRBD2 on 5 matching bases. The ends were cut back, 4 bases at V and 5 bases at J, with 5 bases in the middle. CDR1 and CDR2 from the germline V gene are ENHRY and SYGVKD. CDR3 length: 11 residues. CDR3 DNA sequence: TGTGCCATCAGTGCGGGGGAGACCCAGTACTTC. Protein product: CAISAGETQYF.

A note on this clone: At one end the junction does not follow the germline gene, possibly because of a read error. The CDR3 here is CASGSQGVVTKYF. The CDR3 DNA is TGTGCCAGCGGGTCTCAGGGGGTGGTGACCAAGTACTTC. This chain connects TRBV6-5 to TRBJ2-5; 7 bases align to TRBD1. Germline V gives CDR1 MNHEY, CDR2 SVGAGI. CDR3 length: 13 residues.

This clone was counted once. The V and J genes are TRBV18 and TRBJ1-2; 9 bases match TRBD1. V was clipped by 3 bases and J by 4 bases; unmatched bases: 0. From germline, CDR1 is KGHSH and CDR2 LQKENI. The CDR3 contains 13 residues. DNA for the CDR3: TGTGCCAGCTCACCGGACAGGGGCTATGGCTACACCTTC. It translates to CASSPDRGYGYTF.

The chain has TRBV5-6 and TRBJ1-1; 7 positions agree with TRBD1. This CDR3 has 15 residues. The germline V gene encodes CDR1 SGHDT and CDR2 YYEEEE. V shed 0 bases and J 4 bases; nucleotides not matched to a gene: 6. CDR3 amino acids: CASSLATGDVTEAFF. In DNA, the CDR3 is TGTGCCAGCAGCTTGGCTACAGGGGATGTCACTGAAGCTTTCTTT. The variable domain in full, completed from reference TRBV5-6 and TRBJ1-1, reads DAGVTQSPTHLIKTRGQQVTLRCSPKSGHDTVSWYQQALGQGPQFIFQYYEEEERQRGNFPDRFSGHQFPNYSSELNVNALLLGDSALYLCASSLATGDVTEAFFGQGTRLTVV.

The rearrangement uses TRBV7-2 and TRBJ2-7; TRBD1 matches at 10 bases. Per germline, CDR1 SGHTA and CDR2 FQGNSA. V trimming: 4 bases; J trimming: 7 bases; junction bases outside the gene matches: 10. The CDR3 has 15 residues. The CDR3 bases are TGTGCCAGCAGCTGGGGACAGGGGTGGGGAGGGGAGCAGTACTTC. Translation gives CASSWGQGWGGEQYF.

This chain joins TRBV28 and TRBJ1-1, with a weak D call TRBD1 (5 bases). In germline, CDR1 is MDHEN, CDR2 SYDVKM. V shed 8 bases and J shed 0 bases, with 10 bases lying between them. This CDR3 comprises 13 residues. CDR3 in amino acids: CASFAGMNTEAFF. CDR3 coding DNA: TGTGCCAGCTTCGCAGGGATGAACACTGAAGCTTTCTTT.